This record concerns one T cell receptor (beta chain) sequence. With V trimmed by 1 base and J by 7 bases, 3 bases remained unmatched. The CDR3 totals 15 residues. Germline V gene lookup returns CDR1 MNHNS and CDR2 SASEGT. This entry comes from a study of blood T cell repertoires in COVID-19. Study at large: PBMCs, B-cell-depleted T cells, or T cells were the source of the cDNA or gDNA that made up the material.

In the authors' methods: How many nucleated cells were present was estimated from reference gene primer amplification. Here immunoSEQ multiplex PCR was the method, and the copy in TCRdb shows in-frame clones only, minus some. Clonal size and the V and J genes are those of that table, whereas D and trimming came from the DNA. Found here are fewer than 80,000 clones, around 80% of them singletons; the top ten hold over 7.5%. Sequenced material: peripheral blood. This receptor was obtained from a human donor in a cohort sampled during active COVID-19. The chain employs TRBV6-1 and TRBJ2-3; 12 bases are shared with TRBD2. CDR3 region: CASSEGGTSGYTQYF. The CDR3 DNA reads as TGTGCCAGCAGTGAAGGGGGGACTAGCGGGTATACGCAGTATTTT.